The next 23 T cell receptor beta chains were all read from a single sample in a study of beta chain features in type 1 diabetes. Reverse transcribing all isolated RNA meant expressed TCRB transcripts were sequenced. Assay used: immunoSEQ multiplex PCR; TCRdb lists only in-frame clones, some missing. This sample has about 350,000 clones, with around a fifth found just once. Sequencing used naive CD4+ T cells from blood. All receptors derive from a woman aged 18-35 years in good health.

This clone has just a few counts. The chain joins TRBV7-2 to TRBJ2-7, with D perhaps TRBD1 (6 bases). CDR1 is SGHTA and CDR2 is FQGNSA in the germline V gene. This CDR3 is built from 14 residues. Trimming cost V 6 bases and J 3 bases, with 15 bases left between them. CDR3: CASRAGDRIYEQYF. The CDR3 region has the DNA TGTGCCAGCAGGGCCGGAGACAGGATCTACGAGCAGTACTTC.

This chain joins TRBV6-1 and TRBJ2-1, with 8 bases fitting TRBD2. V trimming: 7 bases; J trimming: 7 bases; junction bases outside the gene matches: 12. Germline CDR1 MNHNS, CDR2 SASEGT. This CDR3 is 15 amino acids long. CDR3 nucleotide sequence: TGTGCCAGCACAACGGGACTAGGGGCCCCGAATGAGCAGTTCTTC. Residues: CASTTGLGAPNEQFF.

J is TRBJ2-4 and V is TRBV5-6; 7 positions match TRBD1. The junction had 14 bases not matched to a gene; V was cut back by 4 bases and J by 1 base. Germline assignment: CDR1 SGHDT and CDR2 YYEEEE. This CDR3 has 18 residues. The CDR3 sequence: CASSGTGTVRLAKNIQYF. DNA for the CDR3: TGTGCCAGCAGCGGTACCGGGACAGTTCGTTTGGCCAAAAACATTCAGTACTTC. Full variable domain (remainder filled in from reference TRBV5-6 and TRBJ2-4): DAGVTQSPTHLIKTRGQQVTLRCSPKSGHDTVSWYQQALGQGPQFIFQYYEEEERQRGNFPDRFSGHQFPNYSSELNVNALLLGDSALYLCASSGTGTVRLAKNIQYFGAGTRLSVL.

This clone was found a few times. The chain employs TRBV29-1 and TRBJ2-5; tentatively, D is TRBD2 (5 bases). This CDR3 comprises 12 residues. Trimming removed 1 base from V and 5 bases from J, with 8 bases in between. Germline-derived CDR1 and CDR2 are SQVTM and ANQGSEA. CDR3 coding DNA: TGCAGCGTTGAAGGGGAGAGCGAGACCCAGTACTTC. It encodes CSVEGESETQYF.

This chain links TRBV2 with TRBJ1-2; 7 nucleotides align to TRBD1. The CDR3 runs to 14 residues. J lost 8 bases, V lost 0 bases, and 6 bases had no gene match. In germline, CDR1 is SNHLY, CDR2 FYNNEI. CDR3 loop: CASSEADRLFGYTF. Here the CDR3 DNA reads TGTGCCAGCAGTGAAGCGGACAGGCTCTTCGGCTACACCTTC.

The chain is built from TRBV28 and TRBJ2-7, with 11 positions matching TRBD1. Losses at the gene ends were 5 bases for V and 4 bases for J; bases not matched to a gene: 7. There are 15 residues in the CDR3. Germline lookup yields CDR1 MDHEN and CDR2 SYDVKM. The CDR3 DNA sequence: TGTGCCAGCAGTCGGGGGGGGACAGGGGGATACGAGCAGTACTTC. Translating gives CASSRGGTGGYEQYF.

This clone was found a few times. The rearrangement joins TRBV30 to TRBJ1-1; possible D gene TRBD1, 5 bases. CDR3 length: 14 residues. With 2 bases removed from V and 5 bases from J, the gap between germline ends came to 15 bases. The germline V gene has CDR1 GTSNPN and CDR2 SVGIG (reference sequence). CDR3 in amino acids: CAWSPGTSRTEAFF. The CDR3 DNA sequence: TGTGCCTGGAGTCCCGGGACTAGTCGGACTGAAGCTTTCTTT.

The chain joins TRBV4-1 to TRBJ2-1; the D gene is possibly TRBD2 (5 bases). Germline values: CDR1 MGHRA, CDR2 YSYEKL. V lost 1 base to trimming and J lost 3 bases, with 13 bases between them. The CDR3 extends over 16 amino acids. This CDR3 is CASSQVARAVYNEQFF. The CDR3 region has the DNA TGCGCCAGCAGCCAAGTAGCGAGGGCCGTCTACAATGAGCAGTTCTTC.

V gene TRBV25-1 combines with J gene TRBJ2-7; TRBD1 matches at 7 bases. The CDR3 covers 14 residues. The V gene end was trimmed by 10 bases and the J gene end by 1 base; junction bases not matched to a gene: 10. Germline V CDR1 and CDR2: MGHDK, SYGVNS. The DNA for the CDR3 is TGTGCCAACATAACCGGGACAGTATCCTACGAGCAGTACTTC. Protein: CANITGTVSYEQYF.

Regarding this clone: At one of its ends the junction is not consistent with the germline gene, which may arise from a read error. The chain couples TRBV10-3 to TRBJ2-7; perhaps TRBD2 as D (7 bases). The germline V gene has CDR1 ENHRY and CDR2 SYGVKD. This CDR3 comprises 13 residues. CDR3 sequence (DNA): TGTGCCATCAACCCCGGGGGGCTAGCGAGTTCAGAGTTC. Residues: CAINPGGLASSEF.

The chain has TRBV18 and TRBJ1-1; 10 bases align to TRBD1. Trimming at V came to 2 bases and at J to 4 bases, leaving 4 bases not matched to a gene. Germline CDR1 and CDR2: KGHSH and LQKENI. This CDR3 has 15 residues. The DNA for the CDR3 is TGTGCCAGCTCACCAGACAGGGGGCGAGGCACTGAAGCTTTCTTT. It is translated as CASSPDRGRGTEAFF. Drawing the rest from reference TRBV18 and TRBJ1-1, the complete variable domain is NAGVMQNPRHLVRRRGQEARLRCSPMKGHSHVYWYRQLPEEGLKFMVYLQKENIIDESGMPKERFSAEFPKEGPSILRIQQVVRGDSAAYFCASSPDRGRGTEAFFGQGTRLTVV.

The chain couples TRBV5-1 to TRBJ2-1, with 7 positions matching TRBD1. There are 14 residues in the CDR3. Trimming took 4 bases from V and 5 from J; bases not matched to a gene: 6. The germline CDR1 and CDR2 sequences are SGHRS and YFSETQ. CDR3 in amino acids: CASSGDGTDNEQFF. DNA of the CDR3: TGCGCCAGCAGCGGAGATGGGACAGACAATGAGCAGTTCTTC.

This clone was observed a few times. The chain has TRBV7-9 and TRBJ2-1; 11 nucleotides align to TRBD2. The CDR3 has 17 amino acids. V lost 5 bases and J lost 6; bases outside the gene matches: 12. Looked up from germline, CDR1 is SEHNR and CDR2 is FQNEAQ (reference sequence). CDR3: CASSAPAGLAVINEQFF. The DNA for the CDR3 is TGTGCCAGCAGCGCCCCTGCGGGACTAGCGGTGATCAATGAGCAGTTCTTC. Using reference TRBV7-9 and TRBJ2-1 for the parts outside the CDR3, the full variable domain is DTGVSQNPRHKITKRGQNVTFRCDPISEHNRLYWYRQTLGQGPEFLTYFQNEAQLEKSRLLSDRFSAERPKGSFSTLEIQRTEQGDSAMYLCASSAPAGLAVINEQFFGPGTRLTVL.

V gene TRBV7-2 combines with J gene TRBJ1-5; 9 bases map to TRBD1. The CDR3 is 16 residues long. J lost 3 bases, V lost 4 bases, and 7 bases had no gene match. Germline V lookup: CDR1 SGHTA, CDR2 FQGNSA. Here the CDR3 DNA reads TGTGCCAGCAGCTCCACAACAGGGGGCGTCAATCAGCCCCAGCATTTT. Amino acids: CASSSTTGGVNQPQHF.

The chain uses TRBV2 and TRBJ2-5; D gene unclear. Germline loops: CDR1 SNHLY, CDR2 FYNNEI. V lost 0 bases and J 2 bases, leaving 7 bases between the germline ends. There are 14 residues in the CDR3. CDR3 in DNA: TGTGCCAGCAGTGAAGCGCCTAGACAAGAGACCCAGTACTTC. The encoded protein is CASSEAPRQETQYF.

This clone came up a few times. The chain links TRBV18 to TRBJ1-2, with TRBD1 matching 7 bases. CDR1 KGHSH and CDR2 LQKENI come from the germline V gene. The ends lost 3 bases at V and 4 bases at J; junction bases unmatched: 14. This CDR3 has 17 residues. CDR3 loop: CASSPRTGDTPSYGYTF. CDR3 DNA: TGTGCCAGCTCACCGAGGACAGGAGATACCCCTAGCTATGGCTACACCTTC. Looking up the rest from reference TRBV18 and TRBJ1-2 gives the full variable domain: NAGVMQNPRHLVRRRGQEARLRCSPMKGHSHVYWYRQLPEEGLKFMVYLQKENIIDESGMPKERFSAEFPKEGPSILRIQQVVRGDSAAYFCASSPRTGDTPSYGYTFGSGTRLTVV.

The J gene is TRBJ1-2, the V gene TRBV18; 9 bases fit TRBD1. CDR1 KGHSH and CDR2 LQKENI come from the germline V gene. The CDR3 has 15 amino acids. V dropped 5 bases and J dropped 2; count of bases not matched to a gene: 6. The CDR3 protein is CASSAQGARNYGYTF. The DNA of the CDR3 is TGTGCCAGCTCAGCACAGGGGGCACGGAACTATGGCTACACCTTC. Full variable domain (outside the CDR3, taken from reference TRBV18 and TRBJ1-2): NAGVMQNPRHLVRRRGQEARLRCSPMKGHSHVYWYRQLPEEGLKFMVYLQKENIIDESGMPKERFSAEFPKEGPSILRIQQVVRGDSAAYFCASSAQGARNYGYTFGSGTRLTVV.

The sample holds a few counts of this clone. The gene calls are TRBV30 and TRBJ1-4, with D possibly matching TRBD1 (5 bases). Per germline, CDR1 GTSNPN and CDR2 SVGIG (reference sequence). The CDR3 totals 12 residues. V lost 2 bases and J lost 16, with 17 bases in between. DNA of the CDR3: TGTGCCTGGAGTAAAAGGGGTTTGGAACGGTTTTTT. Residues: CAWSKRGLERFF. The whole variable domain, remainder taken from reference TRBV30 and TRBJ1-4, is SQTIHQWPATLVQPVGSPLSLECTVEGTSNPNLYWYRQAAGRGLQLLFYSVGIGQISSEVPQNLSASRPQDRQFILSSKKLLLSDSGFYLCAWSKRGLERFFGSGTQLSVL.

The gene calls are TRBV4-1 and TRBJ2-7, with 14 bases fitting TRBD2. The CDR3 sequence is 17 residues long. V shed 6 bases, J shed 1 base, and the junction held 8 bases outside the gene matches. From germline, CDR1 is MGHRA and CDR2 YSYEKL. DNA for the CDR3: TGCGCCAGCAGAAGACTAGCGGGAGGGCCGAAGTCCTACGAGCAGTACTTC. Its protein is CASRRLAGGPKSYEQYF.

CDR3 amino acids: CASSKEGDRGPNSPLHF. Written as DNA, the CDR3 is TGTGCCAGCAGCAAAGAAGGCGACAGGGGGCCGAATTCACCCCTCCACTTT. V and J are TRBV21-1 and TRBJ1-6; TRBD1 was called by the table and not checked on the DNA. TRBV21-1 is given as a pseudogene. CDR3 length: 17 amino acids.

This rearrangement joins TRBV29-1 to TRBJ2-7, with D possibly being TRBD1 (6 bases). This CDR3 is 12 amino acids long. The germline gives CDR1 SQVTM, CDR2 ANQGSEA. Trimming left V 5 bases short and J 5 bases short, with 13 bases between. The CDR3 bases are TGCAGCGTTAACAGGGACGCGCACGAGCAGTACTTC. It yields the protein CSVNRDAHEQYF.

CDR3 nucleotides: TGCAGCGTTGAAGACCAGGGGTACACTGAAGCTTTCTTT. Protein product: CSVEDQGYTEAFF. The chain employs TRBV29-1 and TRBJ1-1, with D possibly matching TRBD1 (6 bases). This CDR3 spans 13 amino acids. Germline V gives CDR1 SQVTM, CDR2 ANQGSEA. Trimming removed 0 bases from V and 3 bases from J, with 8 bases in between.

The chain links TRBV7-2 to TRBJ1-2; D might be TRBD1 (5 bases). CDR1 SGHTA and CDR2 FQGNSA come from the germline V gene. The length of the CDR3 is 14 residues. Trimming stripped 6 bases from V and 0 bases from J, with 11 bases between. This CDR3 reads CASRLPTANYGYTF. CDR3 bases: TGTGCCAGCAGATTACCGACAGCTAACTATGGCTACACCTTC. The full variable domain, rest sourced from reference TRBV7-2 and TRBJ1-2, is GAGVSQSPSNKVTEKGKDVELRCDPISGHTALYWYRQSLGQGLEFLIYFQGNSAPDKSGLPSDRFSAERTGGSVSTLTIQRTQQEDSAVYLCASRLPTANYGYTFGSGTRLTVV.